This is a list of T cell receptor beta chains from one sample in a study of T cell changes during pregnancy in multiple sclerosis. Produced via immunoSEQ multiplex PCR; TCRdb's table is partial and in-frame only. The data show approximately 88,000 clones, roughly 91% seen once. The input for sequencing was peripheral blood, taken in the first trimester of pregnancy. These receptors were obtained from a female donor with multiple sclerosis, enrolled in a pregnancy study. CDR3s include the opening cysteine and the closing phenylalanine or tryptophan. A D gene is named only where the DNA matches it firmly. Only some rows state a clone size, as once, few, many or a class for expanded clones.

d_gene,v_gene,abundance,j_gene,CDR3aa,CDR3nt
.,TRBV11-3,.,TRBJ2-7,CASSTLGGEQYF,TGTGCCAGCAGCACGCTAGGGGGAGAGCAGTACTTC
TRBD1,TRBV7-6,.,TRBJ1-1,CASSLAPPRGPTEAFF,TGTGCCAGCAGCTTAGCGCCTCCAAGGGGGCCCACTGAAGCTTTCTTT
TRBD1,TRBV5-6,.,TRBJ1-2,CASISMGDRVTGRGYTF,TGTGCCAGCATCTCCATGGGGGACAGGGTAACGGGTAGGGGCTACACCTTC
.,TRBV27,.,TRBJ1-2,CASSSTTGTYGYTF,TGTGCCAGCAGTTCGACCACAGGGACATATGGCTACACCTTC
TRBD1,TRBV11-1,.,TRBJ2-7,CASSRDSSYEQYF,TGTGCCAGCAGCCGGGACAGCTCTTACGAGCAGTACTTC
.,TRBV14,.,TRBJ1-1,CASSQNTGMVTEAFF,TGTGCCAGCAGCCAAAATACAGGGATGGTCACTGAAGCTTTCTTT
.,TRBV7-6,.,TRBJ1-2,CASSLVAGSLDYGYTF,TGTGCCAGCAGCTTAGTCGCGGGGAGTCTAGACTATGGCTACACCTTC
.,TRBV7-8,few,TRBJ2-7,CASSLDILSYEQYF,TGTGCCAGCAGCTTAGATATCCTCTCCTACGAGCAGTACTTC
TRBD1,TRBV15,once,TRBJ1-5,CATSSAAPGQLNYSNQPQHF,TGTGCCACCAGCAGCGCGGCGCCGGGACAGCTAAACTATAGCAATCAGCCCCAGCATTTT
.,TRBV18,.,TRBJ2-6,CASSQNTGANVLTF,TGTGCCAGCTCGCAGAATACAGGGGCCAACGTCCTGACTTTC
.,TRBV27,.,TRBJ1-5,CASSSSRGESNQPQHF,TGTGCCAGCAGTTCCTCCCGGGGGGAGAGCAATCAGCCCCAGCATTTT
.,TRBV29-1,.,TRBJ1-1,CSVAHSKGGEGNTEAFF,TGCAGCGTTGCACACTCAAAAGGTGGGGAGGGAAACACTGAAGCTTTCTTT
.,TRBV5-8,.,TRBJ2-1,CASSERQLYNEQFF,TGTGCCAGCAGCGAAAGACAGTTATACAATGAGCAGTTCTTC
TRBD1,TRBV2,once,TRBJ1-2,CASSETGGINGYTF,TGTGCCAGCAGCGAGACAGGGGGCATCAATGGCTACACCTTC
.,TRBV9,.,TRBJ1-1,CASSVEGDGEAFF,TGTGCCAGCAGCGTAGAGGGGGACGGGGAAGCTTTCTTT
TRBD1,TRBV7-8,.,TRBJ1-2,CASSLERGQVDGYTF,TGTGCCAGCAGCCTAGAGAGGGGACAGGTTGATGGCTACACCTTC
.,TRBV11-2,.,TRBJ1-2,CASSLMSGANYGYTF,TGTGCCAGCAGCTTAATGTCCGGGGCTAACTATGGCTACACCTTC
.,TRBV5-6,.,TRBJ2-7,CASSSSGAPYEQYF,TGTGCCAGCAGCTCGTCAGGGGCCCCCTACGAGCAGTACTTC
TRBD2,TRBV7-9,.,TRBJ2-7,CASSLVGTSREQYF,TGTGCCAGCAGCTTAGTCGGGACTAGTCGGGAGCAGTACTTC
.,TRBV7-9,medium-sized,TRBJ1-1,CASSSGPGVNTEAFF,TGTGCCAGCAGCTCAGGACCAGGGGTGAACACTGAAGCTTTCTTT
.,TRBV5-1,once,TRBJ2-5,CASSQGARETQYF,TGCGCCAGCAGCCAGGGTGCCAGAGAGACCCAGTACTTC
TRBD1,TRBV19,once,TRBJ1-4,CASSIGHTGGRTNEKLFF,TGTGCCAGTAGTATAGGCCATACAGGGGGCCGCACTAATGAAAAACTGTTTTTT
TRBD1,TRBV6-6,.,TRBJ1-1,CASQGASSTEAFF,TGTGCCAGCCAGGGGGCGTCGAGCACTGAAGCTTTCTTT
.,TRBV9,few,TRBJ1-6,CASSVPGSPLHF,TGTGCCAGCAGCGTACCGGGTTCACCCCTCCACTTT
.,TRBV7-3,.,TRBJ1-1,CASSARSGLMNTEAFF,TGTGCCAGCAGCGCCCGGTCAGGGTTGATGAACACTGAAGCTTTCTTT
.,TRBV19,.,TRBJ2-5,CASSPRGSGEKETQYF,TGTGCCAGTAGTCCCCGGGGTAGCGGAGAGAAAGAGACCCAGTACTTC
.,TRBV10-3,.,TRBJ1-1,CAISEEGEGWTEAFF,TGTGCCATCAGTGAGGAGGGAGAAGGGTGGACTGAAGCTTTCTTT
.,TRBV29-1,.,TRBJ1-6,CSVKKLTGQNKGPYNSPLHF,TGCAGCGTTAAGAAGTTGACAGGCCAAAATAAGGGGCCCTATAATTCACCCCTCCACTTT
TRBD1,TRBV7-8,.,TRBJ1-1,CASSRTWGQGEAFF,TGTGCCAGCAGCAGAACGTGGGGACAGGGGGAAGCTTTCTTT
TRBD2,TRBV5-1,.,TRBJ2-2,CASSPGLAGAGELFF,TGCGCCAGCAGCCCGGGACTAGCGGGGGCCGGGGAGCTGTTTTTT
.,TRBV29-1,.,TRBJ1-2,CSDYSTGYGYTF,TGCAGCGACTACAGTACGGGGTATGGCTACACCTTC
.,TRBV11-2,.,TRBJ2-1,CASSSGFINEQFF,TGTGCCAGCAGCTCGGGATTTATCAATGAGCAGTTCTTC
TRBD1,TRBV11-3,.,TRBJ1-1,CASSLTGGAPQEAFF,TGTGCCAGCAGCCTAACAGGGGGCGCACCACAGGAAGCTTTCTTT